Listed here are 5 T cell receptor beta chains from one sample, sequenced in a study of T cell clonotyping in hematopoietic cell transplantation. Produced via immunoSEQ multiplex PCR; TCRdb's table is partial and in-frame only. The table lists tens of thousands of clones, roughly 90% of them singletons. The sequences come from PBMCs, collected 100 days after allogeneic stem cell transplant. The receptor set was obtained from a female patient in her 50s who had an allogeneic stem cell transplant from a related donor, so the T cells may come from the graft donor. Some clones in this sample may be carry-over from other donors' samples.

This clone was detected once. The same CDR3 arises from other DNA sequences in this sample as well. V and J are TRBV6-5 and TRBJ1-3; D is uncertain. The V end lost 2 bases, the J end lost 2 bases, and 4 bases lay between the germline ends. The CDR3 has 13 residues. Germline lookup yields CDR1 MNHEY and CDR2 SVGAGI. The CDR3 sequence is CASSYAAGNTIYF. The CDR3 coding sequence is TGTGCCAGCAGTTACGCCGCTGGAAACACCATATATTTT.

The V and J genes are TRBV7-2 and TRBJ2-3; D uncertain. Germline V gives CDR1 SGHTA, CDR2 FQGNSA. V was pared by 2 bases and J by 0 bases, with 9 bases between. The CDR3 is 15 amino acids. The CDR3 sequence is CASSLSGLSTDTQYF. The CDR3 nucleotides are TGTGCCAGCAGCTTATCAGGATTGAGCACAGATACGCAGTATTTT.

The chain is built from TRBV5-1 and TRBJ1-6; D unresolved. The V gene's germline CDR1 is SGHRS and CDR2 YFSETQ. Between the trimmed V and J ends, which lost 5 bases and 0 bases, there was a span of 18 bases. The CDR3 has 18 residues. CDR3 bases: TGCGCCAGCAGGTTGAGAGACGGGAACTACTCCTATAATTCACCCCTCCACTTT. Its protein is CASRLRDGNYSYNSPLHF.

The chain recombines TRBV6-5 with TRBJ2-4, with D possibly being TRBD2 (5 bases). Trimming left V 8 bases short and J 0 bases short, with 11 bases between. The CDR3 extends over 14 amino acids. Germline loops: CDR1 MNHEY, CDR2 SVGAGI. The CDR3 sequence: CASARGVAKNIQYF. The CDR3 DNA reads TGTGCCAGCGCTCGGGGAGTAGCCAAAAACATTCAGTACTTC.

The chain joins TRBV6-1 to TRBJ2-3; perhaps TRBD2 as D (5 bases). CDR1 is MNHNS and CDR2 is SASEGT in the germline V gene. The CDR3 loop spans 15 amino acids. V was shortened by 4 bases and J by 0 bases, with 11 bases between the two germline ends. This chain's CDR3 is CASSGRSGSTDTQYF. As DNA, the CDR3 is TGTGCCAGCAGTGGCCGAAGCGGTAGCACAGATACGCAGTATTTT.